These T cell receptor beta chains were read from a single sample in a study of CD8 T cells in ankylosing spondylitis. One entry per CDR3 protein, called by TCRdb with MiXCR from the 5' RACE reads. The table has more than 60,000 distinct CDR3 sequences, under 5.5% seen once. The sequencing input was blood, either unsorted or a sorted T cell fraction (not recorded which). The receptors derive from a male donor with ankylosing spondylitis or in good health (not recorded which). The CDR3 runs from the conserved cysteine through the conserved F or W. The D gene is left open where the match is weak. The size entry gives how often the clone was seen (once, few, many) or a class if it is expanded.

CDR3aa	CDR3nt	v_gene	j_gene	d_gene	abundance
CATSDRDRGTDTQYF	TGTGCCACCAGTGATCGGGACAGGGGTACAGATACGCAGTATTTT	TRBV24-1	TRBJ2-3	TRBD1	few
CSAPGLAGGQETQYF	TGCAGTGCCCCTGGACTAGCGGGGGGGCAAGAGACCCAGTACTTC	TRBV20-1	TRBJ2-5	TRBD2	many
CASSLGVNSYEQYF	TGTGCCAGCAGCCTGGGGGTAAACTCCTACGAGCAGTACTTC	TRBV3-1	TRBJ2-7	NA	many
CASSLSLSTGASQETQYF	TGCGCCAGCAGCTTGAGCTTATCGACAGGCGCTAGCCAAGAGACCCAGTACTTC	TRBV5-1	TRBJ2-5	NA	many
CASSYSEFGETYF	TGTGCCAGCAGTTACTCGGAGTTTGGGGAAACGTACTTC	TRBV6-2/TRBV6-3	TRBJ2-7	NA	many
CASVGAYEQYF	TGTGCCAGCGTTGGGGCCTACGAGCAGTACTTC	TRBV28	TRBJ2-7	NA	few
CASSTFTGTASSGANVLTF	TGCGCCAGCAGCACCTTTACCGGGACGGCCAGCTCTGGGGCCAACGTCCTGACTTTC	TRBV5-1	TRBJ2-6	NA	many
CASSPGGNEQFF	TGTGCCAGCAGTCCTGGGGGCAATGAGCAGTTCTTC	TRBV7-2	TRBJ2-1	NA	medium-sized
CASSQGREKLFF	TGTGCCAGCAGTCAAGGCCGGGAAAAACTGTTTTTT	TRBV12-3/TRBV12-4	TRBJ1-4	NA	many
CASSPQGGSGVAFF	TGCGCCAGCAGCCCACAGGGGGGTAGTGGGGTAGCTTTCTTT	TRBV4-3	TRBJ1-1	TRBD1	many
CASSLTGDQETQYF	TGTGCCAGCAGCTTAACGGGGGACCAAGAGACCCAGTACTTC	TRBV7-2	TRBJ2-5	NA	many
CASSHTSGHNRGTQYF	TGTGCCAGCAGTCACACTAGCGGGCATAACCGGGGGACCCAGTACTTC	TRBV6-9	TRBJ2-5	TRBD2	many
CASSGQGKIDEQFF	TGTGCCAGCAGTGGACAGGGGAAGATCGATGAGCAGTTCTTC	TRBV27	TRBJ2-1	TRBD1	many
CASSSPGTNTDTQYF	TGCGCCAGCAGCTCGCCCGGGACAAACACAGATACGCAGTATTTT	TRBV5-1	TRBJ2-3	NA	many
CASSRDYLSYEQYF	TGTGCCAGCAGTCGGGACTACCTCTCCTACGAGCAGTACTTC	TRBV9	TRBJ2-7	TRBD2	many
CASSPSRGSREQYF	TGTGCCAGCAGCCCCTCGAGGGGCTCGCGAGAGCAGTACTTC	TRBV3-1	TRBJ2-7	NA	many